The text below deals with one TCR beta chain. Treatment denoted: randomized to nivolumab then ipilimumab (arm A) or the reverse (arm B). Patients had received no earlier DNA-damaging chemotherapy. From thawed PBMCs, live CD3+CD8+ cells negative for CD19 and CD56 were sorted. Sequencing used immunoSEQ multiplex PCR; TCRdb keeps in-frame clones, though not all of them. The sample has about 28,000 clones; over 80% are singletons. The data originate from a study of sequential checkpoint blockade in melanoma. Study background: Patients were randomized 1:1 to nivolumab-then-ipilimumab or ipilimumab-then-nivolumab first-line. Each arm's sequence ended with maintenance nivolumab.

Looked up from germline, CDR1 is MDHEN and CDR2 is SYDVKM. V was clipped by 6 bases and J by 6 bases; unmatched bases: 8. The CDR3 totals 14 residues. Material: CD8+ T cells sorted from blood (inferred from file names), obtained from a patient given nivolumab and ipilimumab in sequence. This TCR was recovered from a human donor with melanoma. The V gene is TRBV28, the J gene TRBJ2-3; TRBD2 agrees at 8 bases. The CDR3 sequence is CASSLTGTSDTQYF. In DNA form, the CDR3 reads TGTGCCAGCAGCCTCACCGGGACTAGTGATACGCAGTATTTT.